A single T cell receptor beta chain is shown here with its context. Using immunoSEQ multiplex PCR, the repertoire was profiled, and TCRdb retains in-frame clones only, with some absent. The data contain hundreds of thousands of clones, approximately 86% of them singletons. This entry belongs to a study of blood T cell repertoires in COVID-19. Germline V gene data show CDR1 as LGHDT and CDR2 as YNNKEL (reference sequence). The ends lost 1 base at V and 6 bases at J; junction bases unmatched: 2. There are 13 residues in the CDR3. The sequence came from a man between 65 and 79 years old with acute or convalescent COVID-19. Sequencing was done on a sample of peripheral blood. This chain uses TRBV3-1 (or the pseudogene TRBV3-2) with TRBJ1-2; TRBD1 agrees at 7 bases. CDR3 in amino acids: CASSQATGDGYTF. CDR3 DNA sequence: TGTGCCAGCAGCCAAGCAACAGGGGATGGCTACACCTTC.